The rows below give T cell receptor beta chains drawn from one sample of a study of blood T cells in healthy people across ages. TCRdb redid the calling of the 5' RACE reads with MiXCR, one entry per CDR3 protein. The sample shows approximately 800,000 distinct CDR3 sequences, about 53% of them seen only once. Sequenced material: blood. These receptors all come from a man older than 75 in good health. The CDR3 runs from the conserved cysteine through the conserved F or W.

V: TRBV25-1; J: TRBJ2-3; CDR3: CASSWHTDTQYF
V: TRBV6-2/TRBV6-3; J: TRBJ2-4; CDR3: CASSPRLSAVSKNIQYF
V: TRBV6-6; J: TRBJ2-3; CDR3: CASSGQVNTDTQYF
V: TRBV7-2; J: TRBJ2-7; CDR3: CASSPGGTLLTYEQYF
V: TRBV5-1; J: TRBJ2-1; CDR3: CASSLQQIYNEQFF
V: TRBV24-1; J: TRBJ2-7; CDR3: CATSELEGYEQYF
V: TRBV21-1; J: TRBJ2-1; CDR3: CASRSRGGYNEQFF
V: TRBV7-9; J: TRBJ2-7; CDR3: CASSAPTDYEQYF
V: TRBV2; J: TRBJ1-6; CDR3: CASKGRGDNSPLHF
V: TRBV7-6; J: TRBJ1-3; CDR3: CASSSGQGYTIYF
V: TRBV14; J: TRBJ2-7; CDR3: CASSRQSWAAYEQYF
V: TRBV7-6; J: TRBJ2-7; CDR3: CASSLARQGGTYEQYF
V: TRBV15; J: TRBJ2-1; CDR3: CASSLGGYSYNEQFF
V: TRBV28; J: TRBJ2-4; CDR3: CASSQPVAKNIQYF
V: TRBV2; J: .; CDR3: CASSVSQGAHEQYF
V: TRBV11-3; J: TRBJ2-5; CDR3: CASSPSRAGEETQYF
V: TRBV20-1; J: TRBJ2-4; CDR3: CSARDHGEQYF
V: TRBV5-1; J: TRBJ1-5; CDR3: CASSQGTGSHQPQHF
V: TRBV12-3/TRBV12-4; J: TRBJ1-1; CDR3: CASSRDRARTEAFF
V: TRBV2; J: TRBJ2-1; CDR3: CATHRGLGQDNEQFF
V: TRBV15; J: TRBJ2-1; CDR3: CATSRRLAGVSYNEQFF
V: TRBV6-6; J: TRBJ1-1; CDR3: CASCLLSGTNTEAFF
V: TRBV11-1; J: TRBJ2-5; CDR3: CASSLASTAQIETQYF
V: TRBV12-3/TRBV12-4; J: TRBJ2-7; CDR3: CASSFWPAREQYF
V: TRBV6-6; J: TRBJ1-4; CDR3: CASNTLGGANEKLFF